Many counts were recorded for the clone carrying this TCR beta chain. CDR1 and CDR2 from the germline V gene are SGHTA and FQGNSA. The CDR3 length is 12 residues. Trimming shortened V by 3 bases and J by 3 bases, and 6 bases separated the two germline ends. The data were taken from a study of early T cells in non-severe SARS-CoV-2 infection. TCRdb re-derived calls from the 5' RACE reads in MiXCR, one entry per CDR3 protein. This sample yields 42,000 or so distinct CDR3 sequences, of which roughly 10% are seen a single time; 21% belongs to the top ten. The source material was whole blood. This receptor was taken from an adult who was a healthcare worker with PCR-confirmed SARS-CoV-2 infection or an uninfected control (not recorded which). V gene TRBV7-2 combines with J gene TRBJ2-7; D call uncertain. In DNA form, the CDR3 reads TGTGCCAGCAGCTTGGACCACTACGAGCAGTACTTC. This encodes CASSLDHYEQYF.